The clone carrying this T cell receptor (beta chain) was observed at least ten times. The record originates from a study of T cells in Graves' hyperthyroidism and ophthalmopathy. The V segment lost 0 bases and the J segment 5 bases; nucleotides outside the gene matches: 6. This CDR3 is 17 amino acids long. Germline V gives CDR1 SGHNT, CDR2 YENEEA. Researchers amplified the TCR beta CDR3 regions from RNA transcripts. First-round RT-PCR targeting the TCR CDR3 was performed with the HTBI primer set. TCRdb reprocessed the multiplex PCR reads via MiXCR and lists one record per CDR3 protein. The table includes about 640,000 distinct CDR3 sequences, around 20% detected once.

Sequences were obtained from blood. This clonotype was obtained from a man in his thirties or forties with Graves' ophthalmopathy. This chain joins TRBV11-3 and TRBJ2-2, with TRBD2 matching over 10 bases. Here the CDR3 reads CASSLEAAGGPTGELFF. The CDR3, as DNA: TGTGCCAGCAGCTTAGAGGCAGCGGGAGGGCCGACCGGGGAGCTGTTTTTT.